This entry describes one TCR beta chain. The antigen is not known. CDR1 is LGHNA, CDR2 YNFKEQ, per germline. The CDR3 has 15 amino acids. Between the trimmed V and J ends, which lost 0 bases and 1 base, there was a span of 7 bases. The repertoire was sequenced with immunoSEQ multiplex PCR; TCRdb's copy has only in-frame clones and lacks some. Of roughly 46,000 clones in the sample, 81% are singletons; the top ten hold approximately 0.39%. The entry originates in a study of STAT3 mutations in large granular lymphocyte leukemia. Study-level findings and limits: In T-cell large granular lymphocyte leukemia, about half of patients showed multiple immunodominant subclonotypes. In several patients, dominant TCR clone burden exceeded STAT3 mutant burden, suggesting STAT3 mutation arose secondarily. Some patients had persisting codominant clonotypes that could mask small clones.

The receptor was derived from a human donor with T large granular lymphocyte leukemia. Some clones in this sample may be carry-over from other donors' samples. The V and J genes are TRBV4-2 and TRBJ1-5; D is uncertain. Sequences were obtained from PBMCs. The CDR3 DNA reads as TGTGCCAGCAGCCAAGACCGCAAGAGCAATCAGCCCCAGCATTTT. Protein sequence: CASSQDRKSNQPQHF.